This TCR beta chain stems from a study of blood T cells in healthy people across ages. The authors ran a second PCR of roughly 7 to 11 cycles using a sample-barcoded 5' primer and a J-beta primer mix. Each cDNA was tagged by a template-switch adaptor containing 12 random nucleotides. MiXCR was run by TCRdb on the 5' RACE reads, yielding one entry per CDR3 protein. Of over 1,200,000 distinct CDR3 sequences listed, almost 60% are singletons. Germline CDR1 is LGHDT and CDR2 is YNNKEL (reference sequence). The V segment lost 5 bases and the J segment 7 bases; nucleotides outside the gene matches: 4. This CDR3 spans 13 amino acids.

This sequence originates from a man aged 18 to 29 in good health. V is TRBV3-1 and J is TRBJ1-2; 10 nucleotides match TRBD1. Specimen: blood. CDR3 region: CASSWGQGSGYTF. For the CDR3, the DNA is TGTGCCAGCAGCTGGGGACAGGGGAGTGGCTACACCTTC.